Presented here are 10 T cell receptor beta chains from one specimen sequenced in a study of Graves' ophthalmopathy and Graves' hyperthyroidism listed by TCRdb under 2018. Instrument on record: Illumina HiSeq 2000. For repertoire sequencing, the TCR beta CDR3 regions were amplified from RNA transcripts. A first-round RT-PCR used HTBI primers with the Qiagen OneStep RT-PCR kit, followed by a second-round multiplex PCR, size selection and purification. TCRdb passed the public sequencing reads through fastp at Q25 and MiXCR, retaining productive beta sequences. Each entry is one CDR3 protein sequence, shown with its most common DNA and genes. This sample is represented by hundreds of thousands of distinct CDR3 sequences; 22% of them were singletons. The ten top clones hold around 7% of the sample. The sequenced sample consisted of peripheral blood. The receptors originated from a woman aged 18-29 years with stable Graves' hyperthyroidism. Some clones in this sample may be carry-over from other donors' samples. Donor details come from another sample of the same person, matched by shared clones.

This clonotype was recorded a few times. The junction shows a germline mismatch at one end, possibly a read error. The V and J genes are TRBV12-3 or TRBV12-4 and TRBJ2-2, with a tentative D call TRBD2 (5 bases). The CDR3 is 20 residues long. CDR3 region: CASSLRVAARRFGMTGELLF. DNA for the CDR3: TGTGCCAGCAGTTTAAGGGTGGCAGCCCGTCGGTTTGGTATGACCGGGGAGCTGCTTTTT.

The rearrangement links TRBV6-2 or TRBV6-3 to TRBJ2-2; 7 bases are a match to TRBD1. The CDR3 length is 14 residues. CDR1 MNHEY and CDR2 SVGEGT come from the germline V gene. Losses at the gene ends were 9 bases for V and 1 base for J; bases not matched to a gene: 5. The CDR3 reads CASRDSMNTGELFF. CDR3 DNA: TGTGCCAGTAGGGACAGCATGAACACCGGGGAGCTGTTTTTT.

This clonotype was seen a single time. The chain employs TRBV29-1 and TRBJ2-5; TRBD2 matches 12 bases. Per germline, CDR1 SQVTM and CDR2 ANQGSEA. The CDR3 consists of 13 residues. V shed 8 bases, J shed 5 bases, and the junction held 6 bases outside the gene matches. CDR3 DNA sequence: TGCAGCTTCAGACTAGCGGGGGCTGAGACCCAGTACTTC. It translates to CSFRLAGAETQYF.

In this sample, this clonotype turned up many times. This chain uses TRBV11-2 with TRBJ1-1; D unclear. The CDR3 extends over 13 amino acids. The V end lost 5 bases, the J end lost 6 bases, and 13 bases lay between the germline ends. Germline CDR1 and CDR2: SGHAT and FQNNGV. The CDR3 coding sequence is TGTGCCAGCAGCCAAGGGTCAGCAGCTGAAGCTTTCTTT. Amino acid sequence: CASSQGSAAEAFF.

As to this clonotype: A much larger clonotype is one base distant, so this may be a read error. V is TRBV2 and J is TRBJ2-5, with D uncertain. The CDR3 totals 12 residues. The germline V gene has CDR1 SNHLY and CDR2 FYNNEI. The CDR3 DNA follows: TGTGCCAGCAGGGCAGAGCAAGAGGCCCAGTACTTC. Protein product: CASRAEQEAQYF.

In this sample, this clonotype turned up many times. The chain joins TRBV27 to TRBJ1-2; a possible D gene is TRBD1 (6 bases). There are 13 residues in the CDR3. The V end was cut by 6 bases, the J end by 2 bases, with 10 bases between. Germline V gene sequence: CDR1 MNHEY, CDR2 SMNVEV (reference sequence). CDR3 loop: CASSFGQNYGYTF. For the CDR3, the DNA is TGTGCCAGCAGCTTCGGACAGAACTATGGCTACACCTTC.

This clonotype showed up many times. The chain joins TRBV30 to TRBJ2-2; no clear D. Germline V gene data show CDR1 as GTSNPN and CDR2 as SVGIG (reference sequence). The CDR3 is 14 residues long. Trimming removed 0 bases from V and 7 bases from J, with 12 bases in between. CDR3 amino acids: CAWSVQATVGELFF. The CDR3 DNA follows: TGTGCCTGGAGTGTACAAGCCACTGTCGGGGAGCTGTTTTTT.

This clonotype was observed many times. The chain links TRBV6-2 or TRBV6-3 to TRBJ1-5; 7 nucleotides line up with TRBD1. CDR3 size: 13 residues. The germline V gene encodes CDR1 MNHEY and CDR2 SVGEGT. J was trimmed by 5 bases and V by 5 bases; bases with no gene match: 3. CDR3 nucleotides: TGTGCCAGCAGTGCAGGGGGATATCAGCCCCAGCATTTT. This sequence encodes CASSAGGYQPQHF.

At least ten counts were recorded for this clonotype. The CDR3 DNA reads TGTGCCAGCAGTTATTGGCAGGGGGACACTGAAGCTTTCTTT. Translating it yields CASSYWQGDTEAFF. The chain uses TRBV6-5 and TRBJ1-1; TRBD1 agrees at 7 bases. The CDR3 has 14 residues. Germline values: CDR1 MNHEY, CDR2 SVGAGI. V lost 3 bases, J lost 3 bases, and 4 bases stayed unmatched.

This clonotype was seen many times. V gene TRBV7-9 combines with J gene TRBJ1-2; D is perhaps TRBD1 (5 bases). The CDR3 has 14 amino acids. Germline loops: CDR1 SEHNR, CDR2 FQNEAQ (reference sequence). V shed 3 bases and J shed 3 bases, with 11 bases lying between them. The CDR3, as DNA: TGTGCCAGCAGCTTGGTCGGGGGAGACTATGGCTACACCTTC. Translation: CASSLVGGDYGYTF.